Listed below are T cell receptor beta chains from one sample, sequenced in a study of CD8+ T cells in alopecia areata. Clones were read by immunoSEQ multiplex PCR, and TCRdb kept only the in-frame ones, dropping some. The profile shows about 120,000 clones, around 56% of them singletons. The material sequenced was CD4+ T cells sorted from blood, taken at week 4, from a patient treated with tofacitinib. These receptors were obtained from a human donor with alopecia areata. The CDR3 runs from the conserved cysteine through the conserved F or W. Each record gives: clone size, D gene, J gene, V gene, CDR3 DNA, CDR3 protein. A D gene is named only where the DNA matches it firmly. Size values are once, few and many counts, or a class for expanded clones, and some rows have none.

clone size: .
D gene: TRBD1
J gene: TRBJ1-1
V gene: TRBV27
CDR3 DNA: TGTGCCAGCAGTTCTTGGGACAGGGGAGGTACTGAAGCTTTCTTT
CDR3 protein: CASSSWDRGGTEAFF

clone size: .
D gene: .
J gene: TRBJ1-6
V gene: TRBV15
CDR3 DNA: TGTGCCACCAGCAGAGATCTGGGCAGGGGCGACTATAATTCACCCCTCCACTTT
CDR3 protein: CATSRDLGRGDYNSPLHF

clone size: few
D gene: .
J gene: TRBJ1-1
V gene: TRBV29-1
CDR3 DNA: TGCAGCGGAGACTCCGGGACCGAAGCTTTCTTT
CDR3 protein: CSGDSGTEAFF

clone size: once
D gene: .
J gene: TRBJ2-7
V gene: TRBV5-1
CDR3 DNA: TGCGCCAGCAGCTATGAGGCGGTATCCTACGAGCAGTACTTC
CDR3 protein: CASSYEAVSYEQYF

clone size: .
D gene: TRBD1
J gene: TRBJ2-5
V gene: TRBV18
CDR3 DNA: TGTGCCAGCTCACCCGGACAGGGCGGAGAGACCCAGTACTTC
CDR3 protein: CASSPGQGGETQYF

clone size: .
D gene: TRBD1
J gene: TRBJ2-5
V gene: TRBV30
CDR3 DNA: TGTGCCTGGAGCTGGGACAGAGAGACCCAGTACTTC
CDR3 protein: CAWSWDRETQYF

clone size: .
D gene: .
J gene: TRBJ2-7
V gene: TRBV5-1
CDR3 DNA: TGCGCCAGCAGCTTAACTTCCGAGCAGTACTTC
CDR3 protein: CASSLTSEQYF

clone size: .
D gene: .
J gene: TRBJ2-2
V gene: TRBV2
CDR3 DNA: TGTGCCAGCAGTACGCAGTACCTAAGCACCGGGGAGCTGTTTTTT
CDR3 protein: CASSTQYLSTGELFF

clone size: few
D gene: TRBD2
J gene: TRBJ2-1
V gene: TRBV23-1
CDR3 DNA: TGCGCCAGCAGTCAATCGGGGGGGAATGAGCAGTTCTTC
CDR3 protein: CASSQSGGNEQFF

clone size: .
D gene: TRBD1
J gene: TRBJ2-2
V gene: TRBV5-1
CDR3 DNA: TGCGCCAGCAGCTTGGCCAGTCAGGGGGCGAGCACCGGGGAGCTGTTTTTT
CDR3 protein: CASSLASQGASTGELFF

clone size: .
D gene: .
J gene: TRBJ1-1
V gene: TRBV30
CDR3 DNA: TGTGCCTGGAAACGGATGGGGGACACTGAAGCTTTCTTT
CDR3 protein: CAWKRMGDTEAFF

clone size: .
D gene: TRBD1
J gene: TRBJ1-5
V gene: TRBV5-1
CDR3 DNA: TGCGCCAGCAGCTGGGGGACAGGGGATCAGCCCCAGCATTTT
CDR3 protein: CASSWGTGDQPQHF

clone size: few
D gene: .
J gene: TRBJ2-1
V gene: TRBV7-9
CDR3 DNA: TGTGCCAGCAGCCTACCGGGACTGCATGAGCAGTTCTTC
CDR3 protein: CASSLPGLHEQFF

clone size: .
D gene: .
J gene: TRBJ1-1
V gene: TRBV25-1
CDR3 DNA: TGTGCCAGCAGTGAATACGCTGAAGCTTTCTTT
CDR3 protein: CASSEYAEAFF

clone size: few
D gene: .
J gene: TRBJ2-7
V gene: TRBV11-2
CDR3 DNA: TGTGCCAGCAGCCTGACCCCCGGGACAAATAAGGAGCAGTACTTC
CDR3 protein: CASSLTPGTNKEQYF

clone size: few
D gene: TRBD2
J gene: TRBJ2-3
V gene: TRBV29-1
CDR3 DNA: TGCAGCGTTGCAGATGGCGGGAGGGCACATACGCAGTATTTT
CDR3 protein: CSVADGGRAHTQYF

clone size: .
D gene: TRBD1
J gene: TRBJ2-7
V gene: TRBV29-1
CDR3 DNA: TGCAGCGCGAGGGACAGGGATCCCTACGAGCAGTACTTC
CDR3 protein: CSARDRDPYEQYF

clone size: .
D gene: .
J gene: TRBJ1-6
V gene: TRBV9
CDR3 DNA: TGTGCCAGCAGCCCACGGACAGCACCTGCCAATTCACCCCTCCACTTT
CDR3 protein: CASSPRTAPANSPLHF

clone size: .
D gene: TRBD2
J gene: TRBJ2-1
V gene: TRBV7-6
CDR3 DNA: TGTGCCAGCAGCTGGGGGACTAGCGGGCCCAGCTCCTACAATGAGCAGTTCTTC
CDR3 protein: CASSWGTSGPSSYNEQFF

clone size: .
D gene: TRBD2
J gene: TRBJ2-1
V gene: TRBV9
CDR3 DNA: TGTGCCAGCAGCGCTCCGGGACTACTCTACAATGAGCAGTTCTTC
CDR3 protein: CASSAPGLLYNEQFF

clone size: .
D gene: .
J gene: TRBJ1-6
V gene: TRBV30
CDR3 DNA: TGTGCCTGGAGTAAAGGGTATAATTCACCCCTCCACTTT
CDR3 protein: CAWSKGYNSPLHF

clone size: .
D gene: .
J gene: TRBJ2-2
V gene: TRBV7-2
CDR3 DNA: TGTGCCAGCAGCTTAGCTGGATGGGGGTCCAACGGGGAGCTGTTTTTT
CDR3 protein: CASSLAGWGSNGELFF

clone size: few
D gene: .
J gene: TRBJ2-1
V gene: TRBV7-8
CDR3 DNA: TGTGCCAGCAGCTTAGGGACATACAATGAGCAGTTCTTC
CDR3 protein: CASSLGTYNEQFF

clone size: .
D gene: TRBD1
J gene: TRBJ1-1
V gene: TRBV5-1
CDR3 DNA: TGCGCCAGCAGGTTACAGGGGGGGAACACTGAAGCTTTCTTT
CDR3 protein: CASRLQGGNTEAFF

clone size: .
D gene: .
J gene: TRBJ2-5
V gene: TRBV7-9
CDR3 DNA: TGTGCCAGCAGCTTAGACAGGACGGAGACCCAGTACTTC
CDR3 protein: CASSLDRTETQYF

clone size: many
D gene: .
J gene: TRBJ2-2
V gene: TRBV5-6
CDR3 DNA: TGTGCCAGCAGCCGTTGGGGGCTTACCGGGGAGCTGTTTTTT
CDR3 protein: CASSRWGLTGELFF

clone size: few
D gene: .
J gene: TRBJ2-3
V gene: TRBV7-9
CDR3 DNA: TGTGCCAGCAGCTCCTCTTATAATACGCAGTATTTT
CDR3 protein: CASSSSYNTQYF